Shown below are 28 T cell receptor beta chains from a single sample sequenced in a study of cytomegalovirus exposure and HLA in healthy donors. Sequenced by immunoSEQ multiplex PCR; TCRdb stores in-frame clones only, minus some. Of fewer than 200,000 clones listed, about 90% are singletons. The specimen sequenced was PBMCs. The receptors were gathered from a woman between 18 and 29 years old in good health and CMV-seropositive.

This chain connects TRBV27 to TRBJ2-1, with D perhaps matching TRBD2 (6 bases). CDR3 size: 15 residues. The germline gives CDR1 MNHEY, CDR2 SMNVEV (reference sequence). V lost 2 bases and J 9 bases, leaving 17 bases between the germline ends. The CDR3 loop reads CASSLNVGGGGEQFF. DNA for the CDR3: TGTGCCAGCAGTTTAAATGTTGGGGGAGGAGGTGAGCAGTTCTTC.

This clone has a single count. The chain recombines TRBV7-6 with TRBJ2-3; D perhaps matches TRBD2 (7 bases). The CDR3 has 16 residues. Trimming shortened V by 5 bases and J by 1 base, and 16 bases separated the two germline ends. In germline, CDR1 is SGHVS, CDR2 FNYEAQ. The CDR3 sequence is CASSPRGASGTDTQYF. DNA for the CDR3: TGTGCCAGCAGCCCCCGGGGGGCCTCAGGCACAGATACGCAGTATTTT.

This clone was detected a few times. The rearrangement links TRBV6-4 to TRBJ2-1; possible D gene TRBD2, 5 bases. This CDR3 is built from 13 residues. With 9 bases removed from V and 8 bases from J, the gap between germline ends came to 17 bases. From germline, CDR1 is MRHNA and CDR2 SNTAGT. CDR3 coding DNA: TGTGCCAGTTCGGGTAGCGCGTACGATGAGCAGTTCTTC. Amino acids: CASSGSAYDEQFF.

This clone appeared a single time. The J gene is TRBJ2-7, the V gene TRBV9; 10 bases are a match to TRBD2. V dropped 0 bases and J dropped 1; count of bases not matched to a gene: 4. From germline, CDR1 is SGDLS and CDR2 YYNGEE. This CDR3 is 16 amino acids long. The CDR3, as DNA: TGTGCCAGCAGCGTAGGCGCTAGCGGGGGTTCCTACGAGCAGTACTTC. Its protein product is CASSVGASGGSYEQYF.

The genes are TRBV7-9 and TRBJ1-6; D unclear. The germline V and J ends were trimmed by 0 bases and 7 bases, with 4 bases remaining between them. Germline-derived CDR1 and CDR2 are SEHNR and FQNEAQ (reference sequence). This CDR3 has 13 residues. In DNA, the CDR3 is TGTGCCAGCAGCTTAGCTGCGAATTCACCCCTCCACTTT. Translation gives CASSLAANSPLHF.

The chain employs TRBV4-1 and TRBJ2-7; D is perhaps TRBD1 (6 bases). The V gene lost 0 bases and the J gene lost 5 bases, with 14 bases spanning the gap. This CDR3 comprises 15 residues. From germline, CDR1 is MGHRA and CDR2 YSYEKL. Here the CDR3 reads CASSQEGTMAHEQYF. CDR3 nucleotide sequence: TGCGCCAGCAGCCAAGAGGGGACAATGGCCCACGAGCAGTACTTC.

The chain joins TRBV7-2 to TRBJ2-7, with 7 bases aligning to TRBD2. The CDR3 sequence is 15 residues long. The germline gives CDR1 SGHTA, CDR2 FQGNSA. With 5 bases clipped from V and 2 bases from J, the junction kept 9 bases outside the gene matches. The CDR3 sequence is CASSPRAGVTYEQYF. The CDR3 DNA follows: TGTGCCAGCAGCCCCAGGGCGGGAGTAACCTACGAGCAGTACTTC.

The chain carries TRBV28 and TRBJ2-7; D gene ambiguous. V gave up 5 bases and J gave up 4 bases, with 3 bases separating them. Germline CDR1 is MDHEN and CDR2 is SYDVKM. The CDR3 spans 10 residues. The CDR3 DNA follows: TGTGCCAGCAGTCGTTACGAGCAGTACTTC. Translating it yields CASSRYEQYF.

The chain uses TRBV4-2 and TRBJ1-1, with TRBD1 as a possible D gene (5 bases). This CDR3 spans 15 amino acids. V was trimmed by 3 bases and J by 7 bases, leaving 18 bases between them. The germline CDR1 and CDR2 sequences are LGHNA and YNFKEQ. The CDR3 loop reads CASSQGAGSVREAFF. The CDR3 nucleotides are TGTGCCAGCAGCCAGGGCGCAGGGTCCGTTCGTGAAGCTTTCTTT.

The V and J genes are TRBV19 and TRBJ1-5; D perhaps matches TRBD1 (6 bases). The CDR3 has 13 residues. Germline-derived CDR1 and CDR2 are LNHDA and SQIVND (reference sequence). V lost 4 bases and J lost 4, with 8 bases in between. CDR3 sequence reads: CASSNRANQPQHF. The CDR3 DNA follows: TGTGCCAGTAGTAACAGGGCGAATCAGCCCCAGCATTTT.

The CDR3 DNA follows: TGTGCCAGCAGCTTAGCGTTAGGGGGCGCAGAGACCCAGTACTTC. Its protein product is CASSLALGGAETQYF. This sequence joins TRBV7-9 and TRBJ2-5; 7 nucleotides line up with TRBD1. Germline-derived CDR1 and CDR2 are SEHNR and FQNEAQ (reference sequence). V dropped 0 bases and J dropped 4; count of bases not matched to a gene: 5. This CDR3 has 15 residues. The whole variable domain, filled in from reference TRBV7-9 and TRBJ2-5, reads DTGVSQNPRHKITKRGQNVTFRCDPISEHNRLYWYRQTLGQGPEFLTYFQNEAQLEKSRLLSDRFSAERPKGSFSTLEIQRTEQGDSAMYLCASSLALGGAETQYFGPGTRLLVL.

The V call is TRBV6-1, the J call TRBJ2-7; D might be TRBD2 (6 bases). V lost 4 bases and J 4 bases, leaving 14 bases between the germline ends. Germline V lookup: CDR1 MNHNS, CDR2 SASEGT. The CDR3 length is 14 residues. As DNA, the CDR3 is TGTGCCAGCAGTGGCGGCGGGGCCTATTACGAGCAGTACTTC. This translates into CASSGGGAYYEQYF.

This chain joins TRBV28 and TRBJ1-2; D is unclear. The CDR3 extends over 13 amino acids. Germline CDR1 is MDHEN and CDR2 is SYDVKM. The V gene lost 5 bases and the J gene lost 4 bases, with 11 bases spanning the gap. CDR3 DNA sequence: TGTGCCAGCAGTAATCAGGTGGTCTATGGCTACACCTTC. Encoded protein: CASSNQVVYGYTF.

This clone was detected once. This chain links TRBV28 with TRBJ1-1; perhaps TRBD1 as D (5 bases). The germline gives CDR1 MDHEN, CDR2 SYDVKM. V was trimmed by 3 bases and J by 6 bases, leaving 14 bases between them. CDR3 length: 14 residues. CDR3 residues: CASSFSTRGSEAFF. The DNA of the CDR3 is TGTGCCAGCAGTTTCTCGACTCGGGGGTCTGAAGCTTTCTTT.

The chain has TRBV29-1 and TRBJ2-4; possibly TRBD1 for D (5 bases). The CDR3 consists of 14 residues. Germline V CDR1 and CDR2: SQVTM, ANQGSEA. V lost 7 bases and J 0 bases, leaving 13 bases between the germline ends. This CDR3 is CSAAGHLAKNIQYF. DNA of the CDR3: TGCAGCGCCGCCGGACACCTAGCCAAAAACATTCAGTACTTC.

The gene calls are TRBV19 and TRBJ2-5, with 7 bases matching TRBD1. V was clipped by 1 base and J by 2 bases; unmatched bases: 7. CDR1 is LNHDA and CDR2 is SQIVND in the germline V gene (reference sequence). The CDR3 sequence is 16 residues long. The CDR3 DNA is TGTGCCAGTAGTATAGGACCCCAGACAGGGCAAGAGACCCAGTACTTC. Protein: CASSIGPQTGQETQYF.

The genes are TRBV28 and TRBJ1-5; TRBD1 is a possible D gene (6 bases). V was cut by 6 bases and J by 0 bases, with 21 bases left in between. This CDR3 is built from 18 residues. CDR1 is MDHEN and CDR2 is SYDVKM in the germline V gene. The CDR3: CASSYLTDRHSSNQPQHF. In DNA, the CDR3 is TGTGCCAGCAGCTATCTGACCGACAGGCATAGTAGCAATCAGCCCCAGCATTTT.

The V gene is TRBV7-2, the J gene TRBJ2-1, with D unresolved. This CDR3 region has 15 residues. Germline V gene sequence: CDR1 SGHTA, CDR2 FQGNSA. The V and J ends lost 4 bases and 2 bases respectively, with 12 bases between them. The CDR3 bases are TGTGCCAGCAGCTCCGAGCGTCGAGCCTACAATGAGCAGTTCTTC. It codes for CASSSERRAYNEQFF.

The chain combines TRBV4-1 with TRBJ1-2; 7 bases line up with TRBD1. CDR3 size: 14 residues. Germline V CDR1 and CDR2: MGHRA, YSYEKL. Trimming at V came to 4 bases and at J to 4 bases, leaving 6 bases not matched to a gene. For the CDR3, the DNA is TGCGCCAGCAGCCCCTCGGGACAGTCCTATGGCTACACCTTC. It encodes CASSPSGQSYGYTF.

The gene calls are TRBV7-9 and TRBJ1-1; D possibly corresponds to TRBD1 (5 bases). The CDR3 has 12 amino acids. Germline V CDR1 and CDR2: SEHNR, FQNEAQ (reference sequence). Trimming cost V 5 bases and J 11 bases, with 15 bases left between them. CDR3 loop: CASSRARDYAFF. Here the CDR3 DNA reads TGTGCCAGCAGCAGGGCGCGGGACTACGCTTTCTTT.

The V and J genes are TRBV18 and TRBJ2-1, with 9 bases that match TRBD2. CDR1 and CDR2 from the germline V gene are KGHSH and LQKENI. This CDR3 is built from 16 residues. Trimming removed 1 base from V and 6 bases from J; junction bases left unmatched: 7. The CDR3 sequence: CASSPLSGGRSNEQFF. CDR3 DNA: TGTGCCAGCTCACCACTCAGCGGGGGGCGGTCCAATGAGCAGTTCTTC.

This clone has at least ten counts. The chain recombines TRBV27 with TRBJ1-2; 8 bases are a match to TRBD1. CDR1 and CDR2 from the germline V gene are MNHEY and SMNVEV (reference sequence). After removal of 4 bases from V and 8 bases from J, the junction contained 9 bases not matched to a gene. The CDR3 covers 14 residues. The CDR3 sequence: CASSSRTGPSGYTF. The CDR3 coding sequence is TGTGCCAGCAGTTCCCGGACAGGGCCGTCCGGCTACACCTTC.

CDR3 region: CASSPSGEKLFF. The DNA of the CDR3 is TGTGCCAGCTCCCCTAGTGGGGAAAAACTGTTTTTT. The chain is built from TRBV6-5 and TRBJ1-4; D is unresolved. The V and J ends lost 8 bases and 8 bases respectively, with 12 bases between them. Germline CDR1 and CDR2: MNHEY and SVGAGI. The CDR3 loop spans 12 amino acids.

The genes are TRBV6-5 and TRBJ2-7; D not certain. Germline loops: CDR1 MNHEY, CDR2 SVGAGI. The CDR3 loop spans 14 amino acids. V was pared by 5 bases and J by 2 bases, with 13 bases between. Written as DNA, the CDR3 is TGTGCCAGCAGTCAAGAGGCCCACCCCTACGAGCAGTACTTC. This codes for CASSQEAHPYEQYF.

The chain is built from TRBV2 and TRBJ2-4, with 7 bases that match TRBD2. The CDR3 has 17 amino acids. J lost 5 bases, V lost 7 bases, and 17 bases had no gene match. CDR1 is SNHLY and CDR2 is FYNNEI in the germline V gene. This chain's CDR3 is CASTVPGRGDGENIQYF. The CDR3 DNA reads TGTGCCAGCACCGTCCCAGGGAGGGGAGATGGGGAAAACATTCAGTACTTC. Drawing the rest from reference TRBV2 and TRBJ2-4, the complete variable domain is EPEVTQTPSHQVTQMGQEVILRCVPISNHLYFYWYRQILGQKVEFLVSFYNNEISEKSEIFDDQFSVERPDGSNFTLKIRSTKLEDSAMYFCASTVPGRGDGENIQYFGAGTRLSVL.

The rearrangement links TRBV18 to TRBJ1-5; perhaps TRBD1 as D (5 bases). This CDR3 has 14 residues. The V end was cut by 3 bases, the J end by 5 bases, with 11 bases between. Per germline, CDR1 KGHSH and CDR2 LQKENI. In DNA, the CDR3 is TGTGCCAGCTCACCTGGGACTTTCGATCAGCCCCAGCATTTT. It yields the protein CASSPGTFDQPQHF. Full variable domain (missing parts from reference TRBV18 and TRBJ1-5): NAGVMQNPRHLVRRRGQEARLRCSPMKGHSHVYWYRQLPEEGLKFMVYLQKENIIDESGMPKERFSAEFPKEGPSILRIQQVVRGDSAAYFCASSPGTFDQPQHFGDGTRLSIL.

This clone has a handful of counts. This chain connects TRBV5-1 to TRBJ1-2; possible D gene TRBD1, 6 bases. Germline CDR1 reads SGHRS; CDR2 reads YFSETQ. The germline V and J ends were trimmed by 0 bases and 4 bases, with 13 bases remaining between them. The CDR3 runs to 15 residues. This CDR3 is CASSLDGGAIYGYTF. The CDR3 DNA is TGCGCCAGCAGCTTGGATGGGGGGGCAATCTATGGCTACACCTTC.

The chain couples TRBV6-6 to TRBJ2-1, with 7 nucleotides matching TRBD2. The CDR3 sequence is 12 residues long. V shed 6 bases and J 9 bases; nucleotides not matched to a gene: 5. CDR1 and CDR2 (germline): MNHNY, SVGAGI (reference sequence). In DNA, the CDR3 is TGTGCCAGCAGACTCGGGGAGGGTGAGCAGTTCTTC. Its translation is CASRLGEGEQFF.